The 8 T cell receptor beta chains in this list originate from one sample, sequenced in a study of cytomegalovirus exposure and HLA in healthy donors. A multiplex PCR was run with 60 Vbeta primers and 13 Jbeta primers. Only in-frame clones appear in the TCRdb table, and some are missing; sequencing was by immunoSEQ multiplex PCR. Among over 150,000 clones listed, 70% to 80% were seen once. The source material was PBMCs. These receptors originate from a man aged 55 to 69 in good health and CMV-seronegative.

V is TRBV29-1 and J is TRBJ2-5, with 11 nucleotides matching TRBD1. The CDR3 sequence is 14 residues long. Germline V gene lookup returns CDR1 SQVTM and CDR2 ANQGSEA. Trimming took 4 bases from V and 2 from J; bases not matched to a gene: 3. In DNA form, the CDR3 reads TGCAGCGTTGTTGGGGACAGGGGGCAAGAGACCCAGTACTTC. It codes for CSVVGDRGQETQYF.

The chain combines TRBV10-3 with TRBJ1-1; possibly TRBD1 for D (5 bases). Looked up from germline, CDR1 is ENHRY and CDR2 is SYGVKD. The CDR3 has 14 amino acids. Trimming removed 5 bases from V and 0 bases from J, with 10 bases in between. CDR3 protein: CAISIRGMNTEAFF. The CDR3 DNA sequence: TGTGCCATCAGTATACGGGGGATGAACACTGAAGCTTTCTTT.

The genes are TRBV9 and TRBJ2-5; possible D gene TRBD1, 6 bases. V was pared by 0 bases and J by 2 bases, with 14 bases between. This CDR3 has 16 residues. From germline, CDR1 is SGDLS and CDR2 YYNGEE. As DNA, the CDR3 is TGTGCCAGCAGCGTAGGGTACAGGGATGTTCAAGAGACCCAGTACTTC. Protein product: CASSVGYRDVQETQYF.

The rearrangement uses TRBV5-8 and TRBJ2-6, with D perhaps TRBD1 (5 bases). CDR1 is SGHTS, CDR2 YDEGEE, per germline. The V and J ends lost 1 base and 0 bases respectively, with 8 bases between them. The CDR3 has 16 residues. Here the CDR3 reads CASSLIRDSGANVLTF. The CDR3 DNA is TGTGCCAGCAGCTTGATCAGGGACTCTGGGGCCAACGTCCTGACTTTC.

This clone has only a few counts. This chain uses TRBV19 with TRBJ1-1; D gene ambiguous. Per germline, CDR1 LNHDA and CDR2 SQIVND (reference sequence). Trimming stripped 3 bases from V and 5 bases from J, with 16 bases between. The CDR3 totals 15 residues. The CDR3 sequence is CASSMPLLGRTEAFF. CDR3 DNA sequence: TGTGCCAGTAGTATGCCTCTCCTCGGGAGGACTGAAGCTTTCTTT.

This clone was detected a few times. The genes are TRBV28 and TRBJ2-1; 9 bases agree with TRBD2. Germline CDR1 reads MDHEN; CDR2 reads SYDVKM. CDR3 size: 17 residues. J gave up 1 base and V 8 bases, and 12 bases lay outside the gene matches. The CDR3, as DNA: TGTGCCAGCGTGGGGGCGGGGGGGCCATTTTCCTACAATGAGCAGTTCTTC. Encoded protein: CASVGAGGPFSYNEQFF.

The CDR3 is CASSQDDGSIYNEQFF. CDR3 nucleotide sequence: TGCGCCAGCAGCCAAGATGACGGGAGTATCTACAATGAGCAGTTCTTC. V and J are TRBV4-3 and TRBJ2-1; a weak D match, TRBD2 (6 bases). Germline-derived CDR1 and CDR2 are LGHNA and YSLEER. The V end lost 0 bases, the J end lost 3 bases, and 12 bases lay between the germline ends. There are 16 residues in the CDR3.

The chain combines TRBV7-2 with TRBJ2-7, with TRBD2 identical over 9 bases. The CDR3 loop spans 15 amino acids. Per the germline V gene, CDR1 is SGHTA and CDR2 is FQGNSA. V lost 5 bases and J lost 2; bases outside the gene matches: 7. The CDR3 DNA is TGTGCCAGCAGCCTGACTAGCGGAGCCCCCTACGAGCAGTACTTC. It encodes CASSLTSGAPYEQYF.